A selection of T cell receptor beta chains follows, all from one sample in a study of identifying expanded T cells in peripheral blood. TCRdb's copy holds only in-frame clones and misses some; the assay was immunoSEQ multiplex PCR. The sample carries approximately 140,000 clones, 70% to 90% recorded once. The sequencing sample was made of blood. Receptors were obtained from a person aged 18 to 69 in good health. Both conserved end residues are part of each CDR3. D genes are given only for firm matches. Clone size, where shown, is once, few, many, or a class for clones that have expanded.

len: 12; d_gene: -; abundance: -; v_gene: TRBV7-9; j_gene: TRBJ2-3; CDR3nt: TGTGCCAGCGACCTTACAAGAGATACGCAGTATTTT; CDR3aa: CASDLTRDTQYF
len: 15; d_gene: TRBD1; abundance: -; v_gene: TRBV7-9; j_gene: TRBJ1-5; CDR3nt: TGTGCCAGCAGCCCCGGGACAGGAGTCAATCAGCCCCAGCATTTT; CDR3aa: CASSPGTGVNQPQHF
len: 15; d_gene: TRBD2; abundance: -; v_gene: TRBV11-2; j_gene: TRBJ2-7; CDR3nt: TGTGCCAGCAGCGCGACACTAGCGGGAGGTTACGAGCAGTACTTC; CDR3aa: CASSATLAGGYEQYF
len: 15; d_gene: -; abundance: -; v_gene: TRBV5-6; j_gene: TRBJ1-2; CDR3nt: TGTGCCAGCAGCTTATACAGGGCGTCTACCTATGGCTACACCTTC; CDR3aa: CASSLYRASTYGYTF
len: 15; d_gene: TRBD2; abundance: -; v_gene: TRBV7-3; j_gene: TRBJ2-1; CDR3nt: TGTGCCAGCAGCGCGAGGACTAGCCTCGGCAATGAGCAGTTCTTC; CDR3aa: CASSARTSLGNEQFF
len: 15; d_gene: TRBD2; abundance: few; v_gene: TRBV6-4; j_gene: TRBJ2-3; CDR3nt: TGTGCCAGCTCCCTGGCGGGGGGCTACACAGATACGCAGTATTTT; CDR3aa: CASSLAGGYTDTQYF
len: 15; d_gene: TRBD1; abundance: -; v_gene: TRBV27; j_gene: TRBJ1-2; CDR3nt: TGTGCCAGCAGTTCCCAGGGGGATTTTGGCTATGGCTACACCTTC; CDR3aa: CASSSQGDFGYGYTF
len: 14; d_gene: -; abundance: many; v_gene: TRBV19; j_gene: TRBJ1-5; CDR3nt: TGTGCCAGTAAGACAGAGGCAGGCAATCAGCCCCAGCATTTT; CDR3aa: CASKTEAGNQPQHF
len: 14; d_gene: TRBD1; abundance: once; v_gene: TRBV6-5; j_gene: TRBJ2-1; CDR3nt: TGTGCCAGCAGTTACGGGGACAGTGGTTATGAGCAGTTCTTC; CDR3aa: CASSYGDSGYEQFF
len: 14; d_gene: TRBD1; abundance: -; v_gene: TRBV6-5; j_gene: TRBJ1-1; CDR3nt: TGTGCCAGCTGGACAGGAACACTAAACACTGAAGCTTTCTTT; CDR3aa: CASWTGTLNTEAFF
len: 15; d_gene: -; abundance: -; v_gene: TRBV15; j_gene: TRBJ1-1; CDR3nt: TGTGCCACCAGCAGCTACCGGGGTGGGGACACTGAAGCTTTCTTT; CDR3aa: CATSSYRGGDTEAFF
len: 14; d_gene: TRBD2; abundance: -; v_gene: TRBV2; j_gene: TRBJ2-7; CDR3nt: TGTGCCAGCAGGGCCGGGACTAGTAAATACGAGCAGTACTTC; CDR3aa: CASRAGTSKYEQYF
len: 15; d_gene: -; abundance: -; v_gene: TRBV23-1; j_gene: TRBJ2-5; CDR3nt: TGCGCCAGCAGTCAATGGTGGTTGCGGAAATGGACCCAGTACTTC; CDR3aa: CASSQWWLRKWTQYF
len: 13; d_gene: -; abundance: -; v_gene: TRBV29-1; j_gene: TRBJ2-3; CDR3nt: TGCAGCGTGGCGGGTAGTGGGGGAAATACGCAGTATTTT; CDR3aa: CSVAGSGGNTQYF
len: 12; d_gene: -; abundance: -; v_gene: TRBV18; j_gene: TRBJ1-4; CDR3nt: TGTGCCAGCTCACCACCGACGGGAAAACTGTTTTTT; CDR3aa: CASSPPTGKLFF
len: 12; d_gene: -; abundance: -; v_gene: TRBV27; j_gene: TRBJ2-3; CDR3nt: TGTGCCAGCAGTCTATATGGGGATACGCAGTATTTT; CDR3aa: CASSLYGDTQYF
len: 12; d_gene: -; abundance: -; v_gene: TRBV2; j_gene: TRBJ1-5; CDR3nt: TGTGCCAGCAGTACAGGGCTTCAGCCCCAGCATTTT; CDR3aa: CASSTGLQPQHF
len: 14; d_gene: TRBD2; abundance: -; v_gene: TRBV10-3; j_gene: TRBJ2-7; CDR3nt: TGTGCCATCAGGGAGGGACTAGCGGGGAACGAGCAGTACTTC; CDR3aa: CAIREGLAGNEQYF
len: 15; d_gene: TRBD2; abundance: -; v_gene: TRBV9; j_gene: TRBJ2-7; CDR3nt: TGTGCCAGCAGCGTAGCGGCGGGGGGGATCAACGAGCAGTACTTC; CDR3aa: CASSVAAGGINEQYF
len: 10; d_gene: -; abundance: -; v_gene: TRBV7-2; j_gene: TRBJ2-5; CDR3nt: TGTGCCAGCAGCCCCGAGGCCCAGTACTTC; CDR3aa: CASSPEAQYF
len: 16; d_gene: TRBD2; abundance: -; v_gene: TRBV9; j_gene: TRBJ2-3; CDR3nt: TGTGCCAGCAGCGTAGTAGCGGGGGGGCCATCAGATACGCAGTATTTT; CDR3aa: CASSVVAGGPSDTQYF
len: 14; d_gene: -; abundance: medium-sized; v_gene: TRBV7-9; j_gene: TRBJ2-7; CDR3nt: TGTGCCAGCAGCTTAGAACAGATCGGGGCCGAGCAGTACTTC; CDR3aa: CASSLEQIGAEQYF
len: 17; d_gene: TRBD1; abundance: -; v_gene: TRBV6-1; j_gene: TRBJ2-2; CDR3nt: TGTGCCAGCAGTGGGGGCGGGACAGGGGGCTTTTCCGGGGAGCTGTTTTTT; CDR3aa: CASSGGGTGGFSGELFF
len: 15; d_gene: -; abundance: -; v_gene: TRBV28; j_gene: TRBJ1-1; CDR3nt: TGTGCCAGCAGTGCCCCAGGGTTTCCGTACACTGAAGCTTTCTTT; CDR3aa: CASSAPGFPYTEAFF
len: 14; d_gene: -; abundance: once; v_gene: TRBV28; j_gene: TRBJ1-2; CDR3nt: TGTGCCAGCAGTTTAACCCAGGGGCGCTATGGCTACACCTTC; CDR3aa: CASSLTQGRYGYTF
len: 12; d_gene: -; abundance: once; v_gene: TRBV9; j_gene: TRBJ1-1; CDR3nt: TGTGCCAGCAGCCCCGGGAGTTCTGAAGCTTTCTTT; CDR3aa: CASSPGSSEAFF
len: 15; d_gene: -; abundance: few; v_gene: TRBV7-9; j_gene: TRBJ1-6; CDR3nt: TGTGCCAGCAGCTTAGAGGGTTACCTTAATTCACCCCTCCACTTT; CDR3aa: CASSLEGYLNSPLHF
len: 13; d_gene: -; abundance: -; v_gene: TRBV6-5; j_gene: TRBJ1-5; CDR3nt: TGTGCCAGCAGTTCCCGCGCTGATCAGCCCCAGCATTTT; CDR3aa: CASSSRADQPQHF
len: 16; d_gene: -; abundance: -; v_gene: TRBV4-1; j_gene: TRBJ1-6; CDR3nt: TGCGCCAGCAGCCGAGGGCCTCCTGGGGGTAATTCACCCCTCCACTTT; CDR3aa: CASSRGPPGGNSPLHF